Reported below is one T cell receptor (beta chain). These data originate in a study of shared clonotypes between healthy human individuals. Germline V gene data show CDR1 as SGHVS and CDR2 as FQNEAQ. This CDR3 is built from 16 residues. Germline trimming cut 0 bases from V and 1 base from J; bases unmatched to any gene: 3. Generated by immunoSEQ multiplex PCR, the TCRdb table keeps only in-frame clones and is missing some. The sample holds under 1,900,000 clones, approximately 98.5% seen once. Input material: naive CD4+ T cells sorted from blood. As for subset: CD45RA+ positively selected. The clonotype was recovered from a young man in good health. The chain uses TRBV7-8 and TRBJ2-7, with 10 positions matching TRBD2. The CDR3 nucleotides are TGTGCCAGCAGCTTAGCGCTACTAGCGGGATCCTACGAGCAGTACTTC. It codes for CASSLALLAGSYEQYF.